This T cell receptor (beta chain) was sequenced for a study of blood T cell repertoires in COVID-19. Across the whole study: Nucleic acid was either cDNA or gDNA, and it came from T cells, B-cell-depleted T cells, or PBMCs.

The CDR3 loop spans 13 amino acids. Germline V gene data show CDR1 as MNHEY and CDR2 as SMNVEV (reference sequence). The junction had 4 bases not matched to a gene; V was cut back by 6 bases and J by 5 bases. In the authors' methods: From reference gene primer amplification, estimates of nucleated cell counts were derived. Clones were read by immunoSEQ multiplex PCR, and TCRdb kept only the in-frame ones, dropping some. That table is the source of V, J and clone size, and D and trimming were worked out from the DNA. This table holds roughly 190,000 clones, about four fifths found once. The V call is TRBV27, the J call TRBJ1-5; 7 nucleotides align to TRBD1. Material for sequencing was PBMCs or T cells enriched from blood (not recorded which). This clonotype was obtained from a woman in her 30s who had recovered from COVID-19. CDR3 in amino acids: CASSFTGDQPQHF. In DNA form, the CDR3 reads TGTGCCAGCAGCTTCACAGGGGATCAGCCCCAGCATTTT.